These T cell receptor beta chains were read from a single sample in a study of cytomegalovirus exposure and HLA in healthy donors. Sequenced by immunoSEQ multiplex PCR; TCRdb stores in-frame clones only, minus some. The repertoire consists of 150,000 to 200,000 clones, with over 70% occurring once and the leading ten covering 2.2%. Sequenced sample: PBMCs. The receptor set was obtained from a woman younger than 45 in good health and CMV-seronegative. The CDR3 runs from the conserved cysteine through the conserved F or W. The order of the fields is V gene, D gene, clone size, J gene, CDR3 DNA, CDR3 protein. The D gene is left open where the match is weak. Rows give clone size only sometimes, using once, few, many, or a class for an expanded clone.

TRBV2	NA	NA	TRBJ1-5	TGTGCCAGCAGTGAGAGAGGCGGCAATCAGCCCCAGCATTTT	CASSERGGNQPQHF
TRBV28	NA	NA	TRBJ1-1	TGTGCCAGCAGTTTATCATCAGGGGCAAACACTGAAGCTTTCTTT	CASSLSSGANTEAFF
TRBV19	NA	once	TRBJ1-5	TGTGCCAGTAGTATGGACGGGGATGGAGGCAATCAGCCCCAGCATTTT	CASSMDGDGGNQPQHF
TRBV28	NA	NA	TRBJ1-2	TGTGCCACTGATGGAGCCCCTCAACTCTATGGCTACACCTTC	CATDGAPQLYGYTF
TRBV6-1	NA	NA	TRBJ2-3	TGTGCCAGCAGTGAAGCTGTAGCGCCCGGAGATACGCAGTATTTT	CASSEAVAPGDTQYF
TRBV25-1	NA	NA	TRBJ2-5	TGTGCCAGCAGTGCCAGGGGTCAAGAGACCCAGTACTTC	CASSARGQETQYF
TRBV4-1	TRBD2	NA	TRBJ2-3	TGCGCCAGCAGCCCTAAAGGCGGGGGTCCGGGCACAGATACGCAGTATTTT	CASSPKGGGPGTDTQYF
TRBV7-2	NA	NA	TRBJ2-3	TGTGCCAGCAGCTTAGCCCTCACTAGCACAGATACGCAGTATTTT	CASSLALTSTDTQYF
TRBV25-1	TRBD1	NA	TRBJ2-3	TGTGCCAGCAGACGACAGGGACGCACAGATACGCAGTATTTT	CASRRQGRTDTQYF
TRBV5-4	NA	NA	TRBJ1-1	TGTGCCAGCAGCTTGCTCGGGGTGGAAACTGAAGCTTTCTTT	CASSLLGVETEAFF
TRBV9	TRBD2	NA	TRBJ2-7	TGTGCCAGCAGCGTAACCTCGACTAGCTTCCCCGAGCAGTACTTC	CASSVTSTSFPEQYF
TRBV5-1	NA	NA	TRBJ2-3	TGCGCCAGCAGCTTGGCCCTGAGTAGCACAGATACGCAGTATTTT	CASSLALSSTDTQYF
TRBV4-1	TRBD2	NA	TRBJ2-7	TGCGCCAGCAGCGCCATAGCGGGGGATTCCTACGAGCAGTACTTC	CASSAIAGDSYEQYF
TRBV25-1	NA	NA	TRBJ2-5	TGTGCCAGCAGTGAATTACAGCAAGAGACCCAGTACTTC	CASSELQQETQYF
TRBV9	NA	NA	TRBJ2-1	TGTGCCAGCAGCGTACGTAACTACGATGAGCAGTTCTTC	CASSVRNYDEQFF
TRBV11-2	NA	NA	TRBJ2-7	TGTGCCAGCAGCTTAAGGGGCCACAGCTCCTACGAGCAGTACTTC	CASSLRGHSSYEQYF
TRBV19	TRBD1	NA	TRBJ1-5	TGTGCCAGTAGTCCTCAGGGACAGGGGGATAGAGGTCAGCCCCAGCATTTT	CASSPQGQGDRGQPQHF
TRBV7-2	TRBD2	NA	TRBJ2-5	TGTGCCAGCAGCTCCGTGGGGGGGGAGACCCAGTACTTC	CASSSVGGETQYF
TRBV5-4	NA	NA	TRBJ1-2	TGTGCCAGCAGCTTGGACAGTCGCGGCTACACCTTC	CASSLDSRGYTF
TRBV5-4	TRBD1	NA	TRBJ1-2	TGTGCCAGCAGCTTGGACGGACAGGGTGGATACTATGGCTACACCTTC	CASSLDGQGGYYGYTF
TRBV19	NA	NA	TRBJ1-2	TGTGCCAGTTCCCAGGGAAGACGCTATGGCTACACCTTC	CASSQGRRYGYTF
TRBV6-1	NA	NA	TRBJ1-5	TGTGCCAGCAGTGACACAGAACTCAATCAGCCCCAGCATTTT	CASSDTELNQPQHF
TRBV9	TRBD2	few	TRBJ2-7	TGTGCCAGCAGCGGGGCTAGCGGGAGGGAACGTTACGAGCAGTACTTC	CASSGASGRERYEQYF
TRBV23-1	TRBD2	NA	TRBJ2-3	TGCGCCAGCAGTCAATCGGTGGAACTAGCGGGGGGGCCAGATACGCAGTATTTT	CASSQSVELAGGPDTQYF
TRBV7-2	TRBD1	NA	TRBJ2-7	TGTGCCAGCAGCGAGGGGACAGCCGTCTACGAGCAGTACTTC	CASSEGTAVYEQYF
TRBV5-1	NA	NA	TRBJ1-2	TGCGCCAGCAGCTTGGATGCGGGGAACTATGGCTACACCTTC	CASSLDAGNYGYTF
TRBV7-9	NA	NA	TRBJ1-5	TGTGCCAGCAGCTTAGCGCGGAATCAGCCCCAGCATTTT	CASSLARNQPQHF
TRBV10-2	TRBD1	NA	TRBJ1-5	TGCGCCAGCAGTGAGTCGAATCAGGGGGCTCGACAGCCCCAGCATTTT	CASSESNQGARQPQHF
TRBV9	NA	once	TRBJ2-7	TGTGCCAGCAGCGTAGGGCCCCCCTACGAGCAGTACTTC	CASSVGPPYEQYF
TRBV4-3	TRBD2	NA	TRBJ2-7	TGCGCCAGCAGCCAAGATAAAAAGGCGGGGGGGCCCTACGAGCAGTACTTC	CASSQDKKAGGPYEQYF
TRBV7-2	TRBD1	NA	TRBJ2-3	TGTGCCAGCAGCCCAGAGACAGGGGCAGATACGCAGTATTTT	CASSPETGADTQYF
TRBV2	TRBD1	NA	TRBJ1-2	TGTGCCATAGAAGCGGACAGGAGTAACTATGGCTACACCTTC	CAIEADRSNYGYTF